This TCR beta chain was found in a study of blood T cell repertoires in COVID-19 (dated by TCRdb to the early 2020s). Broadly, across the study: Samples covering the acute and convalescent phases of COVID-19 were provided by collaborators in the United States, Italy and Spain. The samples were drawn from the first 160 participants of the ongoing ImmuneRACE study and from 1,254 subjects provided by 6 global collaborators. The repertoires were made available in a free public database intended to serve as a resource for research on the immune response to SARS-CoV-2. The sample metadata nearly always contained a de-identified subject ID, COVID-19 status, age in years and sex. Where HLA class I and class II types were available, the types were taken from metadata supplied by the sample provider, not from assay-based typing. The material from the prospective study consisted of cDNA or gDNA derived from T cells, B-cell-depleted T cells, or PBMCs. Subjects who had been exposed to COVID-19, were actively infected with it, or had recovered from it provided the deeply sampled blood TCRbeta repertoires that made up the dataset.

As concerns this clone: The antigen it binds to is not known. No per-base quality is available; no much larger clone lies one base away.

What the work shows at the level of the full study, not this receptor alone: How much clinical and demographic metadata was included differed by source and by participant, and the metadata was provided uncurated.

TCRbeta CDR3 regions were amplified from genomic DNA by means of the immunoSEQ Assay, a bias-controlled multiplex PCR. Per the source publication's procedure: The number of nucleated cells in each sample was estimated by amplification of reference gene primers within the assay. To quantify the absolute abundance of each unique TCRbeta CDR3 rearrangement, sequence reads were collapsed and filtered. For each sample, productive Simpson clonality was calculated as the square root of Simpson's diversity index over productive rearrangements. Imported from immuneACCESS, the table was reduced by TCRdb to in-frame sequences with V and J called. These copies leave out some clones; in studies compared against another copy, an unresolved V gene accounts for under half, and the cause of the remainder is not known. D and trimming come from the DNA, and the V and J calls and clone size come from that table. In all, the sample holds 130,000 or so clones, and over 80% of those were seen once. The ten largest clonotypes hold about 1.4% of the sample.

The germline V gene sets CDR1 to SGHRS and CDR2 to YFSETQ. The CDR3 runs 14 amino acids, cysteine and phenylalanine included. Only the CDR3 DNA is retained, 42 bases long and in frame from the first base. Trimming accounts for 1 base at V and 4 bases at J, while the number of junction bases matched to no gene is 4. Collaborating institutions collected whole blood in K2EDTA tubes following their own protocols. For TCRbeta analysis, collaborators shipped samples in one of three forms: frozen whole blood, isolated PBMCs, or DNA extracted from either of those sample types. This TCR was recovered from a human donor in a cohort sampled during active COVID-19. Sample: peripheral blood. Recombination joined TRBV5-1 with TRBJ1-1, with 7 middle bases fitting TRBD1. This receptor carries the CDR3 CASSLQGDRTEAFF. The nucleotides read TGCGCCAGCAGCTTGCAGGGGGATCGCACTGAAGCTTTCTTT. The CDR3, completed at both ends by the reference TRBV5-1 and TRBJ1-1 genes, gives the full variable domain KAGVTQTPRYLIKTRGQQVTLSCSPISGHRSVSWYQQTPGQGLQFLFEYFSETQRNKGNFPGRFSGRQFSNSRSEMNVSTLELGDSALYLCASSLQGDRTEAFFGQGTRLTVV.